The rows below give T cell receptor beta chains drawn from one sample of a study of Graves' ophthalmopathy and Graves' hyperthyroidism. TCRdb re-called the multiplex PCR reads with MiXCR, one entry per CDR3 protein. This sample has 600,000 to 650,000 distinct CDR3 sequences, with approximately 21% found just once. The sample taken for sequencing was peripheral blood. These receptors all come from a young woman with stable Graves' hyperthyroidism. Some clones in this sample may be carry-over from other donors' samples. Both conserved end residues are part of each CDR3. The D gene is left open where the match is weak. Not all rows give a size; the values are once, few, many and, for expanded clones, a class.

D gene | J gene | V gene | clone size | CDR3 protein | CDR3 DNA
. | TRBJ2-7 | TRBV28 | many | CASSLVPSRKVVEQYF | TGTGCCAGCAGTTTAGTTCCCTCCCGGAAGGTGGTCGAGCAGTACTTC
. | TRBJ1-5 | TRBV12-3/TRBV12-4 | . | CASRPGRRGNQPQHF | TGTGCCAGCAGACCGGGGCGCCGCGGCAATCAGCCCCAGCATTTT
. | TRBJ2-5 | TRBV10-1 | many | CASSERWGETQYF | TGCGCCAGCAGTGAGAGGTGGGGAGAGACCCAGTACTTC
. | TRBJ1-6 | TRBV11-2 | many | CASSLLGRGNSPLHF | TGTGCCAGCAGCTTACTGGGAAGGGGAAATTCACCCCTCCACTTT
. | TRBJ2-5 | TRBV20-1 | . | CSARGGRKGETQYF | TGCAGTGCTAGAGGGGGGCGAAAGGGGGAGACCCAGTACTTC
. | TRBJ2-5 | TRBV11-2 | many | CASSFSSEETQYF | TGTGCCAGCAGCTTTAGTTCCGAAGAGACCCAGTACTTC
. | TRBJ1-5 | TRBV4-1 | many | CASSDYQDSNQPQHF | TGCGCCAGCAGTGATTATCAGGATAGCAATCAGCCCCAGCATTTT
. | TRBJ1-2 | TRBV5-1 | . | CASSLGADLPYGYTF | TGCGCCAGCAGCTTGGGTGCGGACCTGCCCTACGGCTACACCTTC
. | TRBJ1-3 | TRBV7-8 | many | CASSLVIGVGPGNTIYF | TGTGCCAGCAGCTTAGTTATCGGGGTTGGCCCTGGAAACACCATATATTTT
. | TRBJ1-5 | TRBV12-3/TRBV12-4 | once | CASSYTFFGRGNQPQHF | TGTGCCAGCAGTTACACATTTTTCGGCAGGGGCAATCAGCCCCAGCATTTT
. | TRBJ2-5 | TRBV20-1 | . | CSVVGVSPSAAQYF | TGCAGTGTCGTAGGGGTTAGTCCTAGTGCGGCCCAGTACTTC
. | TRBJ1-2 | TRBV9 | many | CASSVDTNYGYTF | TGTGCCAGCAGCGTGGACACAAACTATGGCTACACCTTC
. | TRBJ2-7 | TRBV25-1 | . | CASSEWGGGHEQYF | TGTGCCAGCAGTGAATGGGGAGGGGGCCACGAGCAGTACTTC
. | TRBJ1-1 | TRBV4-2 | many | CASSQDGRGNTEAFF | TGTGCCAGCAGCCAAGACGGTCGGGGCAACACTGAAGCTTTCTTT
. | TRBJ1-3 | TRBV12-3/TRBV12-4 | . | CASSPGDRYSGNTIYF | TGTGCCAGCAGTCCTGGCGACAGATACTCTGGAAACACCATATATTTT
. | TRBJ1-2 | TRBV30 | many | CAWSVPGGRGYTF | TGTGCCTGGAGTGTACCTGGGGGTAGGGGCTACACCTTC
TRBD1 | TRBJ1-1 | TRBV13 | many | CASHPGGTGGVYTEAFF | TGTGCCAGCCATCCGGGGGGGACAGGGGGCGTATACACTGAAGCTTTCTTT
. | TRBJ1-2 | TRBV12-3/TRBV12-4 | many | CASSPTGSYGYTF | TGTGCCAGCAGTCCGACAGGATCCTATGGCTACACCTTC
TRBD2 | TRBJ2-5 | TRBV5-1 | . | CASSLEAGDGETQYF | TGCGCCAGCAGCTTGGAGGCGGGGGACGGGGAGACCCAGTACTTC
. | TRBJ1-2 | TRBV5-5 | many | CASSWTGGGGYTF | TGTGCCAGCAGCTGGACGGGGGGTGGTGGCTACACCTTC
TRBD1 | TRBJ1-5 | TRBV6-1 | many | CASRTDRDQPQHF | TGTGCCAGCAGAACCGACAGGGATCAGCCCCAGCATTTT
TRBD1 | TRBJ1-2 | TRBV6-1 | many | CASSTGGQDGYTF | TGTGCCAGCAGTACAGGGGGCCAAGATGGCTACACCTTC
. | TRBJ2-5 | TRBV27 | . | CASKPWGNIETQYF | TGTGCCAGCAAACCCTGGGGGAATATCGAGACCCAGTACTTC
TRBD1 | TRBJ1-5 | TRBV12-3/TRBV12-4 | . | CASSSGGLTNQPQHF | TGTGCCAGCAGTTCAGGGGGACTGACTAATCAGCCCCAGCATTTT
. | TRBJ1-1 | TRBV5-1 | . | CASSHSGADLEAFF | TGCGCCAGCAGCCATTCCGGGGCGGACCTTGAAGCTTTCTTT
. | TRBJ1-2 | TRBV9 | . | CASSVTGFYGYTF | TGTGCCAGCAGCGTCACAGGTTTTTATGGCTACACCTTC
. | TRBJ1-1 | TRBV27 | few | CASSLSEGGYTEAFF | TGTGCCAGCAGTTTATCGGAGGGAGGGTACACTGAAGCTTTCTTT
TRBD1 | TRBJ2-7 | TRBV4-1 | . | CASSQEGTGRFYEQYF | TGCGCCAGCAGCCAAGAAGGGACAGGTCGTTTCTACGAGCAGTACTTC
TRBD2 | TRBJ2-7 | TRBV6-5 | many | CASSSGLAEYF | TGTGCCAGCAGTTCAGGACTAGCTGAGTACTTC
. | TRBJ2-5 | TRBV3-1 | many | CASSQPTGLFQPEETQYF | TGTGCCAGCAGCCAACCCACCGGACTATTTCAGCCGGAAGAGACCCAGTACTTC
. | TRBJ2-7 | TRBV28 | many | CASSSPGYPSYEQYF | TGTGCCAGCAGTTCCCCGGGGTACCCATCTTACGAGCAGTACTTC
. | TRBJ1-1 | TRBV12-5 | many | CASVGNPNTEAFF | TGTGCTAGTGTGGGCAATCCGAACACTGAAGCTTTCTTT
TRBD2 | TRBJ2-7 | TRBV19 | many | CASSIPGRVSYEQYF | TGTGCCAGTAGTATACCCGGGAGGGTTTCCTACGAGCAGTACTTC
. | TRBJ1-2 | TRBV12-3/TRBV12-4 | many | CASSSRGSNYGYTF | TGTGCCAGCAGTAGCAGGGGATCTAACTATGGCTACACCTTC
. | TRBJ1-5 | TRBV20-1 | many | CSASVPRSGSQPQHF | TGCAGTGCTAGCGTCCCTCGATCGGGGTCTCAGCCCCAGCATTTT
TRBD1 | TRBJ1-2 | TRBV2 | many | CASSGDSNYGYTF | TGTGCCAGCAGTGGGGACAGCAACTATGGCTACACCTTC
. | TRBJ2-7 | TRBV2 | . | CASSGGRDTYEQYF | TGTGCCAGCAGTGGGGGGCGGGACACCTACGAGCAGTACTTC
. | TRBJ1-6 | TRBV30 | many | CAWSQEVVSTLHF | TGTGCCTGGAGCCAAGAGGTAGTCTCCACCCTCCACTTT
TRBD1 | TRBJ1-5 | TRBV18 | . | CASSRQGTGQPQHF | TGTGCCAGCTCTCGACAGGGGACGGGCCAGCCCCAGCATTTT
TRBD1 | TRBJ1-1 | TRBV4-1 | many | CASRPGQGGLGTEAFF | TGCGCCAGCAGACCCGGACAGGGAGGGTTAGGCACTGAAGCTTTCTTT
. | TRBJ1-6 | TRBV7-2 | many | CASSLAWNSPLHF | TGTGCCAGCAGCTTAGCGTGGAATTCACCCCTCCACTTT
. | TRBJ2-5 | TRBV25-1 | many | CASSEFGSQETQYF | TGTGCCAGCAGTGAATTTGGCAGCCAAGAGACCCAGTACTTC
. | TRBJ2-5 | TRBV6-5 | many | CASSLVAAVQETQYF | TGTGCCAGCAGTTTGGTGGCTGCGGTACAAGAGACCCAGTACTTC
. | TRBJ1-3 | TRBV11-1 | . | CASRTTRGASEGNTIYF | TGTGCCAGCAGAACTACTAGGGGGGCATCAGAAGGAAACACCATATATTTT
. | TRBJ1-6 | TRBV7-8 | . | CASSLDGWSNSALHF | TGTGCCAGCAGCTTAGACGGCTGGTCTAACTCGGCCCTCCACTTT